The present TCR beta chain was sequenced within a study of blood T cell repertoires in COVID-19. Turning to the study itself: Recovered participants had two consecutive negative NP/OP PCR tests, healthcare professional clearance, or symptom resolution. Nucleic acid was either cDNA or gDNA, and it came from T cells, B-cell-depleted T cells, or PBMCs.

The data were produced by immunoSEQ multiplex PCR, yet TCRdb's version contains in-frame clones alone and is incomplete. The sample holds fewer than 250,000 clones; around 87% are singletons and the top ten take more than 7%. In germline, CDR1 is ENHRY, CDR2 SYGVKD. The CDR3 totals 15 residues. Trimming shortened V by 4 bases and J by 7 bases, and 19 bases separated the two germline ends. Participant-reported clinical history was the basis for cohort assignment. The sample was PBMCs or T cells enriched from blood (not recorded which). The receptor comes from a man younger than 40 in a cohort exposed to, infected with or recovered from COVID-19 (not recorded which). V gene TRBV10-3 combines with J gene TRBJ1-2; TRBD1 is a possible D gene (6 bases). The CDR3 bases are TGTGCCATCAGTGGGGGAGGGGGACAACGGCGTGGCTACACCTTC. This codes for CAISGGGGQRRGYTF.